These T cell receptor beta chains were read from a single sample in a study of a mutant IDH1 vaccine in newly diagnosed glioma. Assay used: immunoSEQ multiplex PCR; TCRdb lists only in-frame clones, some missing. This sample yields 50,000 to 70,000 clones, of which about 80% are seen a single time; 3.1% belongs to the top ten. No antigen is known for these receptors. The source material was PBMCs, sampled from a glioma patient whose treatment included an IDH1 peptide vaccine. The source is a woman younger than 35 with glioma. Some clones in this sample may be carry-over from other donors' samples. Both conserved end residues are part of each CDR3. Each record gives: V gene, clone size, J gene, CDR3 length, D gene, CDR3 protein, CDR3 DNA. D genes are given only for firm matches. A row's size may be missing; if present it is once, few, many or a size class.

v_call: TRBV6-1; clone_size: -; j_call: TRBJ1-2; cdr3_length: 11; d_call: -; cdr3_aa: CASSEEGLPAF; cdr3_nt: TGTGCCAGCAGTGAAGAAGGCCTCCCCGCCTTC
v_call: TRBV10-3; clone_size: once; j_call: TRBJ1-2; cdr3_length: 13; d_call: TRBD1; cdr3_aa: CAISLDRASLYTF; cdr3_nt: TGTGCCATCAGTTTGGACAGGGCCTCATTGTACACCTTC
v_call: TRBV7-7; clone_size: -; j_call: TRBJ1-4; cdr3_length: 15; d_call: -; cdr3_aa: CASSPSDQIAEKLFF; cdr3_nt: TGTGCCAGCAGCCCTAGTGACCAGATAGCAGAAAAACTGTTTTTT
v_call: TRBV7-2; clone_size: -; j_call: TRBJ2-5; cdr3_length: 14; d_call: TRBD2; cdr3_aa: CASTRGSSGGAQYF; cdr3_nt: TGTGCCAGCACCCGGGGGAGTAGTGGGGGGGCCCAGTACTTC
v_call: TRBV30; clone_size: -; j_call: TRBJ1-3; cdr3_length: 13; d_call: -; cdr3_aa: CAWSVNLIGTIYF; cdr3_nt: TGTGCCTGGAGTGTGAATTTAATCGGCACCATATATTTT
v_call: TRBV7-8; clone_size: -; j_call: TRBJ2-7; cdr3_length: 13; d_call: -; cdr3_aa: CASSLGPRDEQYF; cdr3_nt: TGTGCCAGCAGTCTAGGCCCGAGGGACGAGCAGTACTTC
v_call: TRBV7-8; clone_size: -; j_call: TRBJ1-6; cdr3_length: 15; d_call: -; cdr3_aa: CASSPKDMRGSPLHF; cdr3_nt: TGTGCCAGCAGTCCAAAAGATATGCGGGGTTCACCCCTCCACTTT
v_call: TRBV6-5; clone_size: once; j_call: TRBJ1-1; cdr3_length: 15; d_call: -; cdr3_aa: CASSYDPQGGTEAFF; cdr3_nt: TGTGCCAGCAGTTACGACCCACAGGGTGGCACTGAAGCTTTCTTT
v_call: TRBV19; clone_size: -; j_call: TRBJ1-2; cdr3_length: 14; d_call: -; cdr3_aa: CASSMLGLGYGYTF; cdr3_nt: TGTGCCAGTAGTATGCTGGGCTTGGGGTATGGCTACACCTTC
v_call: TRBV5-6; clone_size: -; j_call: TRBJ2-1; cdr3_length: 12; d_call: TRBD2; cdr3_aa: CASSILSGRKFF; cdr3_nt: TGTGCCAGCAGCATCCTGAGCGGGAGGAAGTTCTTC
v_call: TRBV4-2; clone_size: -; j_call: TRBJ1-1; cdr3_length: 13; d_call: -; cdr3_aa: CASSQDSGREAFF; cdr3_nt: TGTGCCAGCAGCCAAGATAGCGGCCGAGAAGCTTTCTTT
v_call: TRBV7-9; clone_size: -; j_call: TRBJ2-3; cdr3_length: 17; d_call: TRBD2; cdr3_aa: CASSLPTSGRDGDTQYF; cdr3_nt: TGTGCCAGCAGCCTCCCGACTAGCGGGAGGGACGGAGATACGCAGTATTTT
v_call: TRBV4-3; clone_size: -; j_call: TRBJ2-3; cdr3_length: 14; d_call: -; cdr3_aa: CASSQSVPADTQYF; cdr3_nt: TGCGCCAGCAGCCAATCGGTGCCAGCAGATACGCAGTATTTT